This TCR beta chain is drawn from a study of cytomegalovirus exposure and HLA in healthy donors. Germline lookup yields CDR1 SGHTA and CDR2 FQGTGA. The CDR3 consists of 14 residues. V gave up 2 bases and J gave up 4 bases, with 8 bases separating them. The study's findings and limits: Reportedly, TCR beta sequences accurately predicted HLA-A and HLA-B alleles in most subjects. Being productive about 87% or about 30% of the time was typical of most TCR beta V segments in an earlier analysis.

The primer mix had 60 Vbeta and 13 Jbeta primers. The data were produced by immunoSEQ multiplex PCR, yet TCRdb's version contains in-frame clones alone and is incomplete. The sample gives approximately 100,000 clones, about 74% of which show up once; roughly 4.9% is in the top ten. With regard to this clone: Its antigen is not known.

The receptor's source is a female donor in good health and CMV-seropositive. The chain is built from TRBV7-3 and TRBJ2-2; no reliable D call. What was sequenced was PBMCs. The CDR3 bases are TGTGCCAGCAGCTTAGCAGGCCTCACCGGGGAGCTGTTTTTT. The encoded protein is CASSLAGLTGELFF.